A selection of T cell receptor beta chains follows, all from one sample in a study of blood T cell repertoires in COVID-19. Libraries were prepared by immunoSEQ multiplex PCR; TCRdb keeps only in-frame clonotypes and omits some of them. The sample lists roughly 200,000 clones; roughly 85% were seen once. The material sequenced was PBMCs or T cells enriched from blood (not recorded which). The receptors were sampled from a man in his forties or fifties who had recovered from COVID-19. Each CDR3 is given without its conserved first and last residue. Fields, in order: J gene, V gene, CDR3 protein.

J: TRBJ2-2
V: TRBV5-1
CDR3: ASSLNSGVNTGELF

J: TRBJ2-7
V: TRBV3-1/TRBV3-2
CDR3: ASSQWTSGRGAYEQY

J: TRBJ1-2
V: TRBV20-1
CDR3: SAVDGYT

J: TRBJ2-2
V: TRBV11-1
CDR3: ASSLAPDTRQGELF

J: TRBJ1-1
V: TRBV28
CDR3: ASAQVSNTEAF

J: TRBJ2-7
V: TRBV19
CDR3: ASSLRTGDSYEQY

J: TRBJ2-7
V: TRBV27
CDR3: ASSLTGSNEQY

J: TRBJ2-7
V: TRBV24-1
CDR3: ATSAQGKPGPARYEQY

J: TRBJ2-7
V: TRBV11-2
CDR3: ASSLDRRLTSGRIYEQY

J: TRBJ2-3
V: TRBV6-2/TRBV6-3
CDR3: ASSRQGFGTDTQY

J: TRBJ2-4
V: TRBV7-2
CDR3: ASSKSGRVKNIQY

J: TRBJ1-5
V: TRBV3-1/TRBV3-2
CDR3: ASSPSSGDQPQH

J: TRBJ2-5
V: TRBV5-1
CDR3: ASSFDRQETQY

J: TRBJ2-7
V: TRBV5-1
CDR3: ASSLATGQGYEQY

J: TRBJ2-1
V: TRBV7-3
CDR3: ASSLGLASYNEQF

J: TRBJ2-1
V: TRBV12-3/TRBV12-4
CDR3: ASSFRDEQF

J: TRBJ1-1
V: TRBV3-1/TRBV3-2
CDR3: ASSPRDSTFTEAF